This paragraph covers one T cell receptor beta chain sequence. The sample originates from a study of PD-1 blockade in mismatch repair-deficient tumors. PCR or immunohistochemistry showed mismatch repair deficiency in every enrolled patient. A few pembrolizumab responders had their TCRs sequenced. Assay used: immunoSEQ multiplex PCR; TCRdb lists only in-frame clones, some missing. The data hold 70,000 to 90,000 clones, with 70% to 90% observed a single time. The CDR3 is made up of 15 amino acids. Per the germline V gene, CDR1 is SGHDT and CDR2 is YYEEEE. V lost 4 bases to trimming and J lost 7 bases; unmatched junction nucleotides: 13.

Source: peripheral blood, taken 44 weeks after starting pembrolizumab. The chain employs TRBV5-6 and TRBJ1-1; 7 bases line up with TRBD1. This clonotype was sampled from an adult with mismatch repair-deficient cancer. Here the CDR3 DNA reads TGTGCCAGCAGCCCGGAGGGGGGACAGACTTTTGAAGCTTTCTTT. Protein product: CASSPEGGQTFEAFF.